These T cell receptor beta chains were read from a single sample in a study of early T cells in non-severe SARS-CoV-2 infection. MiXCR was run by TCRdb on the 5' RACE reads, yielding one entry per CDR3 protein. The repertoire holds 95,000 to 150,000 distinct CDR3 sequences, with under 15% as singletons. Input material: whole blood. The receptors shown here come from an adult who was a healthcare worker with PCR-confirmed SARS-CoV-2 infection or an uninfected control (not recorded which). Both conserved end residues are part of each CDR3. A D gene is named only where the DNA matches it firmly. Clone size is stated in some rows and not others, as once, few, many or a class when expanded.

CDR3: CSAPDSGQGPYNEQFF; DNA: TGCAGTGCTCCTGACTCCGGACAGGGACCCTACAATGAGCAGTTCTTC; D: TRBD1; J: TRBJ2-1; size: NA; V: TRBV20-1
CDR3: CSARGGDRAYGYTF; DNA: TGCAGTGCTCGAGGTGGGGACAGGGCCTATGGCTACACCTTC; D: TRBD1; J: TRBJ1-2; size: NA; V: TRBV20-1
CDR3: CSVVGAEAFF; DNA: TGCAGCGTTGTAGGGGCCGAAGCTTTCTTT; D: NA; J: TRBJ1-1; size: NA; V: TRBV29-1
CDR3: CASSPFQLGEQYF; DNA: TGTGCCAGCTCACCTTTTCAACTCGGCGAGCAGTACTTC; D: NA; J: TRBJ2-7; size: few; V: TRBV18
CDR3: CASSFRLGNEQFF; DNA: TGTGCCAGCAGCTTCAGACTCGGGAATGAGCAGTTCTTC; D: NA; J: TRBJ2-1; size: NA; V: TRBV11-2
CDR3: CASSPGTGYSRQPQHF; DNA: TGCGCCAGCAGCCCTGGGACAGGGTATAGCAGGCAGCCCCAGCATTTT; D: TRBD1; J: TRBJ1-5; size: many; V: TRBV4-1
CDR3: CATAQQGTYEQYF; DNA: TGTGCCACCGCACAACAGGGGACCTACGAGCAGTACTTC; D: TRBD1; J: TRBJ2-7; size: few; V: TRBV10-3
CDR3: CASSQTGVGGGEAPFF; DNA: TGCGCCAGCAGCCAAACGGGGGTCGGAGGGGGCGAAGCCCCGTTCTTC; D: NA; J: TRBJ2-1; size: many; V: TRBV4-1
CDR3: CASSYRQGSLDEQFF; DNA: TGTGCCAGCAGCTATCGACAGGGGAGTTTGGATGAGCAGTTCTTC; D: TRBD1; J: TRBJ2-1; size: many; V: TRBV7-9
CDR3: CSVIGSTEAFF; DNA: TGCAGCGTTATCGGGAGTACTGAAGCTTTCTTT; D: NA; J: TRBJ1-1; size: few; V: TRBV29-1